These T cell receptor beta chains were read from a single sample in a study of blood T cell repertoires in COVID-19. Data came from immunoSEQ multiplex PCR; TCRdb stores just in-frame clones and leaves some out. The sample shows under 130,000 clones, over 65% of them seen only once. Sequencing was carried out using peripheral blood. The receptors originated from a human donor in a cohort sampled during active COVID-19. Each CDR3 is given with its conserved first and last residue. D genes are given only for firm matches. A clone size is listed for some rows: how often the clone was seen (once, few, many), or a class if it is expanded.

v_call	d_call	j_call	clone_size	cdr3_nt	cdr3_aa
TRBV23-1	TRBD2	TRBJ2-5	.	TGCGCCAGCAGTCGACTAGCTCAAGAGACCCAGTACTTC	CASSRLAQETQYF
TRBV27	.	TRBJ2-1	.	TGTGCCAGCGGCCCGATCGGGGGGCACTACAATGAGCAGTTCTTC	CASGPIGGHYNEQFF
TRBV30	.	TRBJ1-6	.	TGTGCCTGGAGTCTCGGAGGGCCCAAGATTTCCCTCCACTTT	CAWSLGGPKISLHF
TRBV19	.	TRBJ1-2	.	TGTGCCAGTACTCCCTCGGAGGGTAGAGGCTATGGCTACACCTTC	CASTPSEGRGYGYTF
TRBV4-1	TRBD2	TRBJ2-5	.	TGCGCCAGCAGCCCTCTGACTAGCGGGGCGTACCAAGAGACCCAGTACTTC	CASSPLTSGAYQETQYF
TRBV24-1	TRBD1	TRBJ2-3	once	TGTGCCACCAGTGATCCCGGGACAGGGGGGAATACGCAGTATTTT	CATSDPGTGGNTQYF
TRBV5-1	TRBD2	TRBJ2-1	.	TGCGCCAGCAGCTTAGCGGGGGCCACCTACAATGAGCAGTTCTTC	CASSLAGATYNEQFF
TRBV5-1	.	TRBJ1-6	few	TGCGCCAGCAGCACCGGACAGTTTAATTCACCCCTCCACTTT	CASSTGQFNSPLHF
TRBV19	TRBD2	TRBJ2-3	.	TGTGCCAGCCGAAAAGGACTAGCGGGGGGTACGGATACGCAGTATTTT	CASRKGLAGGTDTQYF
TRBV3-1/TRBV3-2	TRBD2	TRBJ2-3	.	TGTGCCAGCAGCCAAGGGACGCTAGCGGGGTCTACGCAGTATTTT	CASSQGTLAGSTQYF
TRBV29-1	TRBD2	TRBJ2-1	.	TGCAGCGTGGCGAGGGCTAGCGGGGGTGATGAGCAGTTCTTC	CSVARASGGDEQFF
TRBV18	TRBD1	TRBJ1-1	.	TGTGCCAGCTCACCAGCCTACAGGGGAGTGAACACTGAAGCTTTCTTT	CASSPAYRGVNTEAFF
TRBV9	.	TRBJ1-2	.	TGTGCCAGCTCGAGGGGGACCAACTATGGCTACACCTTC	CASSRGTNYGYTF
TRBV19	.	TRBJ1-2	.	TGTGCCAGTACCTCGCGTGGGTTAGGTCCGGGTGGCTACACCTTC	CASTSRGLGPGGYTF
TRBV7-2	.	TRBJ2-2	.	TGTGCCACCCAGGTGCAGGGAAGAACCGGGGAGCTGTTTTTT	CATQVQGRTGELFF